This T cell receptor beta chain stems from a study of blood T cell repertoires in COVID-19. Across the whole study: Spain, Italy and the United States supplied samples that represented acute and convalescent COVID-19. The cDNA or gDNA used as material had been derived from T cells, B-cell-depleted T cells, or PBMCs.

The CDR3 covers 13 residues. Germline assignment: CDR1 MGHRA and CDR2 YSYEKL. Trimming removed 0 bases at V and 10 bases at J, with 12 bases between. The assay was immunoSEQ multiplex PCR, and TCRdb's table has in-frame clones only and misses some. Among 200,000 to 300,000 clones listed, around 90% were seen once. The receptor's source is a woman in her seventies with active or convalescent COVID-19. This chain uses TRBV4-1 with TRBJ1-1; possible D gene TRBD1, 5 bases. Sequences were obtained from peripheral blood. In DNA form, the CDR3 reads TGCGCCAGCAGCCAAGATAACGGGGGATCAGCTTTCTTT. Translated: CASSQDNGGSAFF.